This T cell receptor beta chain comes out of a study of CD8 T cells in ankylosing spondylitis. This CDR3 contains 14 residues. The V segment lost 4 bases and the J segment 4 bases; nucleotides outside the gene matches: 5. The study, taken as a whole, reports: Disease-linked clones displayed a CD8+ phenotype and appeared relatively rarely in peripheral blood. Characteristic of ankylosing spondylitis blood, it appeared, was a TCR beta motif comprising 7 to 9 highly homologous variants. Reportedly, significant enrichment of disease-linked clones occurred in matched ankylosing spondylitis synovial fluid.

TCRdb reprocessed the 5' RACE reads with MiXCR, giving one entry per CDR3 protein. Of over 100,000 distinct CDR3 sequences in the sample, about 7% were seen once. This clonotype was observed at least ten times. Its target is not known. The chain combines TRBV12-3 or TRBV12-4 with TRBJ2-5; 8 bases agree with TRBD2. This sequence was found in a male donor with ankylosing spondylitis or in good health (not recorded which). Sequencing was performed on blood, either unsorted or a sorted T cell fraction (not recorded which). The chain's CDR3 is CASSSGTSLETQYF. CDR3 DNA sequence: TGTGCCAGCAGTTCCGGGACTAGTCTAGAGACCCAGTACTTC.